The clone carrying this T cell receptor beta chain was seen a handful of times. Its antigen is currently unknown. This sample was included in a study of OX40 agonist ivuxolimab in advanced cancers. Method: immunoSEQ multiplex PCR; TCRdb's copy keeps in-frame clones and lacks some. Among more than 50,000 clones listed, approximately 88% were seen once. General study points: CD8+ T cells were the subset that, on average, had more expanded clones than CD4+.

The source of this sequence is an adult with an advanced solid tumor such as melanoma, head and neck, liver or kidney cancer. The sequencing used CD4+ or CD8+ T cells sorted from blood, collected in a trial of the OX40 agonist ivuxolimab.

The CDR3 loop reads CASSEKGGYGYTF. DNA of the CDR3: TGCGCCAGCAGTGAGAAGGGGGGATATGGCTACACCTTC. This chain links TRBV10-2 with TRBJ1-2, with D possibly TRBD1 on 6 matching bases. This CDR3 has 13 residues. Trimming removed 2 bases from V and 5 bases from J, with 9 bases in between. The germline gives CDR1 WSHSY, CDR2 SAAADI.